This entry features one T cell receptor (beta chain) sequence. Its specificity is not known. This specimen comes from a study of T cells in tuberculosis. Study summary: Blood was taken before or within 7 days of anti-tuberculosis therapy.

V was cut by 0 bases and J by 4 bases, with 16 bases left in between. Germline-derived CDR1 and CDR2 are SGHTS and YDEGEE. CDR3 length: 16 residues. The time point: new active TB diagnosis, blood taken before or within 7 days of starting treatment. Sequencing used immunoSEQ multiplex PCR; TCRdb keeps in-frame clones, though not all of them. There are tens of thousands of clones in the sample; 90% to 95% occur only once, and about 7.7% lies in the top ten. Notes on the study in general: Samples were chosen by availability of cryopreserved specimens.

The source is an adult with tuberculosis. Some clones in this sample may be carry-over from other donors' samples. Sequenced here: PBMCs, sampled at tuberculosis diagnosis. The V and J genes are TRBV5-8 and TRBJ1-1; possibly TRBD1 for D (6 bases). In nucleotides, the CDR3 is TGTGCCAGCAGCTTGGGTTTTGGGAGGGGGGTCACTGAAGCTTTCTTT. It codes for CASSLGFGRGVTEAFF. Full variable domain (remainder filled in from reference TRBV5-8 and TRBJ1-1): EAGVTQSPTHLIKTRGQQATLRCSPISGHTSVYWYQQALGLGLQFLLWYDEGEERNRGNFPPRFSGRQFPNYSSELNVNALELEDSALYLCASSLGFGRGVTEAFFGQGTRLTVV.